One sample yielded the 11 T cell receptor beta chains listed below, sequenced in a study of blood T cell repertoires in COVID-19 (TCRdb year 2020). Library preparation used the immunoSEQ multiplex PCR assay. This immuneACCESS table, as held by TCRdb, lists in-frame sequences with V and J called but not all clones. Of the missing ones, under half trace to an unresolved V gene in checked studies; the others have no known cause. For this sample the table gives about 9,900 clones, of which 81% were detected only once. 24% of the sample is taken by the ten largest. The sequencing input was peripheral blood. These receptors were taken from a man in his sixties with active COVID-19.

The rearrangement uses TRBV6-4 and TRBJ1-2; D perhaps matches TRBD1 (5 bases). Trimming removed 2 bases at V and 6 bases at J, with 16 bases between. Germline CDR1 and CDR2: MRHNA and SNTAGT. The CDR3 length is 15 residues. CDR3 sequence: CASSDRLGARNGYTF. The CDR3, as DNA: TGTGCCAGCAGTGACCGATTAGGGGCGCGGAATGGCTACACCTTC.

The genes are TRBV7-2 and TRBJ2-2, with TRBD2 matching over 10 bases. Germline V gene sequence: CDR1 SGHTA, CDR2 FQGNSA. The CDR3 is 16 amino acids. V lost 2 bases and J lost 7; bases outside the gene matches: 7. DNA of the CDR3: TGTGCCAGCAGCTTATCTAGCGGGAGAACAGGCGGGGAGCTGTTTTTT. Translating gives CASSLSSGRTGGELFF.

The chain carries TRBV7-9 and TRBJ2-1; no firm D call. Germline-derived CDR1 and CDR2 are SEHNR and FQNEAQ (reference sequence). This CDR3 comprises 15 residues. V dropped 2 bases and J dropped 1 base, with 9 bases sitting between them. Here the CDR3 reads CASSLRFGSYNEQFF. CDR3 coding DNA: TGTGCCAGCAGCTTAAGGTTCGGGTCCTACAATGAGCAGTTCTTC.

This rearrangement joins TRBV5-5 to TRBJ2-1; 11 nucleotides match TRBD1. The CDR3 has 16 residues. Looked up from germline, CDR1 is SGHKS and CDR2 is YYEKEE (reference sequence). The trim removed 1 base at V and 6 bases at J, leaving 6 bases unmatched. The CDR3 is CASSLTGTGGFNEQFF. DNA of the CDR3: TGTGCCAGCAGCTTGACGGGGACAGGGGGATTCAATGAGCAGTTCTTC.

CDR3 sequence reads: CASSRTGDETQYF. CDR3 DNA: TGTGCCAGCAGCCGGACAGGGGATGAGACCCAGTACTTC. The chain uses TRBV9 and TRBJ2-5, with TRBD1 matching over 9 bases. Trimming cost V 4 bases and J 5 bases; bases outside gene matches: 3. The CDR3 extends over 13 amino acids. Germline CDR1 and CDR2: SGDLS and YYNGEE.

The chain recombines TRBV5-8 with TRBJ2-7, with D maybe TRBD1 (6 bases). The ends were cut back, 2 bases at V and 1 base at J, with 13 bases in the middle. The V gene's germline CDR1 is SGHTS and CDR2 YDEGEE. The CDR3 sequence is 15 residues long. CDR3 loop: CASSLHRVGSYEQYF. The DNA of the CDR3 is TGTGCCAGCAGCTTACACAGGGTCGGATCCTACGAGCAGTACTTC.

The gene calls are TRBV24-1 and TRBJ2-3; TRBD1 matches 8 bases. V was clipped by 6 bases and J by 0 bases; unmatched bases: 7. Germline CDR1 KGHDR, CDR2 SFDVKD. The CDR3 length is 16 residues. This chain's CDR3 is CATSPGQGPSTDTQYF. Here the CDR3 DNA reads TGTGCCACCAGTCCAGGACAGGGCCCTAGCACAGATACGCAGTATTTT.

V is TRBV6-2 or TRBV6-3 and J is TRBJ2-5; 9 bases are shared with TRBD2. J gave up 4 bases and V 8 bases, and 17 bases lay outside the gene matches. There are 17 residues in the CDR3. CDR1 and CDR2 from the germline V gene are MNHEY and SVGEGT. The CDR3, as DNA: TGTGCCAGCCGTTCCCCCTGGCAGCGGGAGGAAACAGAGACCCAGTACTTC. It specifies CASRSPWQREETETQYF.

The J gene is TRBJ1-2, the V gene TRBV9; 8 nucleotides align to TRBD1. CDR1 and CDR2 from the germline V gene are SGDLS and YYNGEE. The trim removed 7 bases at V and 0 bases at J, leaving 8 bases unmatched. CDR3 length equals 15 residues. The chain's CDR3 is CASGSGQGTNYGYTF. The CDR3 nucleotides read TGTGCCAGCGGCTCAGGACAGGGAACTAACTATGGCTACACCTTC.

This chain joins TRBV5-5 and TRBJ1-4; TRBD1 matches at 12 bases. Looked up from germline, CDR1 is SGHKS and CDR2 is YYEKEE (reference sequence). With V trimmed by 5 bases and J by 8 bases, 4 bases remained unmatched. This CDR3 comprises 14 residues. CDR3 amino acids: CASSSGTGGEKLFF. The DNA of the CDR3 is TGTGCCAGCAGTTCCGGGACAGGGGGCGAAAAACTGTTTTTT.

The chain uses TRBV5-1 and TRBJ2-4, with a tentative D call TRBD2 (6 bases). This CDR3 comprises 14 residues. Germline assignment: CDR1 SGHRS and CDR2 YFSETQ. V lost 4 bases to trimming and J lost 5 bases, with 13 bases between them. This chain's CDR3 is CASSPDYNENIQYF. In DNA form, the CDR3 reads TGCGCCAGCAGCCCGGACTATAACGAAAACATTCAGTACTTC. Combining the CDR3 with reference TRBV5-1 and TRBJ2-4 gives the whole variable domain KAGVTQTPRYLIKTRGQQVTLSCSPISGHRSVSWYQQTPGQGLQFLFEYFSETQRNKGNFPGRFSGRQFSNSRSEMNVSTLELGDSALYLCASSPDYNENIQYFGAGTRLSVL.